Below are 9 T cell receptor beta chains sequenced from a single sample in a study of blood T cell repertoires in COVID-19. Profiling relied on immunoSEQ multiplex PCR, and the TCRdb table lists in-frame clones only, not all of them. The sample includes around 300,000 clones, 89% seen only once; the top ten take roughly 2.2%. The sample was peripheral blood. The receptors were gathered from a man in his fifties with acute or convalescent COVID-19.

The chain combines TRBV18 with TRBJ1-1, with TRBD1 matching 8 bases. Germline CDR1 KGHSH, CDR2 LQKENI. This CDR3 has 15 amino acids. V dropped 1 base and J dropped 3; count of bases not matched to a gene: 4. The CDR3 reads CASSPRNRGDTEAFF. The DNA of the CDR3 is TGTGCCAGCTCACCACGTAACAGGGGGGACACTGAAGCTTTCTTT.

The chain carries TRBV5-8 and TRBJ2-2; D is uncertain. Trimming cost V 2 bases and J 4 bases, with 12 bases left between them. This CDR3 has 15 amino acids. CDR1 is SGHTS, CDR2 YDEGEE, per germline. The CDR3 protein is CASSFRQASTGELFF. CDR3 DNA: TGTGCCAGCAGCTTCCGGCAGGCCTCCACCGGGGAGCTGTTTTTT.

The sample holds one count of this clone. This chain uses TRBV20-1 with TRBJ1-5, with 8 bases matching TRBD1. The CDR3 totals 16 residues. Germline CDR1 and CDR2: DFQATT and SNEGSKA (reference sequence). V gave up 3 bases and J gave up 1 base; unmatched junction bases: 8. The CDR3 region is CSASPTGGPSNQPQHF. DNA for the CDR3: TGCAGTGCTAGTCCTACAGGGGGACCCAGCAATCAGCCCCAGCATTTT.

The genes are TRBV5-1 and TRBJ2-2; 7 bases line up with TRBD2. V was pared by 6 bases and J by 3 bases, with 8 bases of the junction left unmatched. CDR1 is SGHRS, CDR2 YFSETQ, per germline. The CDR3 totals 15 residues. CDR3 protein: CASTKRDPHTGELFF. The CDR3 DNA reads TGCGCCAGCACCAAGCGGGACCCGCACACCGGGGAGCTGTTTTTT. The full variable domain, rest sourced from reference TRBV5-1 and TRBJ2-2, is KAGVTQTPRYLIKTRGQQVTLSCSPISGHRSVSWYQQTPGQGLQFLFEYFSETQRNKGNFPGRFSGRQFSNSRSEMNVSTLELGDSALYLCASTKRDPHTGELFFGEGSRLTVL.

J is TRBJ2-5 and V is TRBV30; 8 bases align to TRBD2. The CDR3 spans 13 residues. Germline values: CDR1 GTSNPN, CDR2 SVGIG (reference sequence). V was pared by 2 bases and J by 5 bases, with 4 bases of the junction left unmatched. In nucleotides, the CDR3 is TGTGCCTGGAGTTTAGCGGGAATCGAGACCCAGTACTTC. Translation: CAWSLAGIETQYF.

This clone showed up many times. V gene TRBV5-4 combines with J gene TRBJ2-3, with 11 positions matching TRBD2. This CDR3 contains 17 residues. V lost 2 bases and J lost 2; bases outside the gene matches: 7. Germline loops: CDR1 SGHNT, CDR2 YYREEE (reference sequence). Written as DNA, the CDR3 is TGTGCCAGCAGCTTCAAACTAGCGGGGGATTCCACAGATACGCAGTATTTT. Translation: CASSFKLAGDSTDTQYF.

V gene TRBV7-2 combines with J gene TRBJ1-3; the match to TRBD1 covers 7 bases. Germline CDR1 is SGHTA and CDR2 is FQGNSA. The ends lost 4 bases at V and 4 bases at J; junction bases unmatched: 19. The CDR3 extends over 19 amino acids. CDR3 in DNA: TGTGCCAGCAGCTCCTCGCCGTATAGACAGGGTTTGTGGGGAAACACCATATATTTT. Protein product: CASSSSPYRQGLWGNTIYF.

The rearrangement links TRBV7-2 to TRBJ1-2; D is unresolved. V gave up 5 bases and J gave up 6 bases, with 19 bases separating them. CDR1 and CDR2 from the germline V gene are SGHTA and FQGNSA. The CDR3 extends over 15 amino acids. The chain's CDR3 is CASSLSGAVRDGYTF. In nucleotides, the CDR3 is TGTGCCAGCAGCCTATCGGGAGCGGTAAGGGATGGCTACACCTTC.

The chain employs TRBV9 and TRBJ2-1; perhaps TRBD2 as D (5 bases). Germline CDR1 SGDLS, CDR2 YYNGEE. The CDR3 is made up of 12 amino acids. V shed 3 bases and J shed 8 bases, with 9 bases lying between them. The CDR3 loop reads CASSDGVYEQFF. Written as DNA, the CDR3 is TGTGCCAGCAGCGACGGGGTTTATGAGCAGTTCTTC.